These 27 T cell receptor beta chains came from one sample sequenced in a study of CD8 T cells in ankylosing spondylitis. Whole-study results and caveats: Within ankylosing spondylitis blood, a TCR beta motif made up of fewer than ten highly homologous variants appeared to be characteristic.

TCRdb redid the calling of the 5' RACE reads with MiXCR, one entry per CDR3 protein. This sample carries approximately 540,000 distinct CDR3 sequences, more than 9.5% of them seen once, and the ten largest clones take approximately 7%. For these receptors, no antigen is known. Input material: blood, either unsorted or a sorted T cell fraction (not recorded which). The receptors were gathered from a male donor with ankylosing spondylitis.

The chain is built from TRBV7-2 and TRBJ1-5; 7 bases match TRBD1. The CDR3 extends over 15 amino acids. Germline V gives CDR1 SGHTA, CDR2 FQGNSA. V shed 1 base, J shed 1 base, and the junction held 1 base outside the gene matches. The CDR3 nucleotides are TGTGCCAGCAGCTTAGAGGGGGCGAGCAATCAGCCCCAGCATTTT. It encodes CASSLEGASNQPQHF.

The rearrangement joins TRBV19 to TRBJ2-3; 12 bases align to TRBD2. V lost 5 bases to trimming and J lost 6 bases; unmatched junction nucleotides: 9. The CDR3 is made up of 16 amino acids. Germline-derived CDR1 and CDR2 are LNHDA and SQIVND (reference sequence). Written as DNA, the CDR3 is TGTGCCAGTAGTGTCCCTAGCGGGAGGGGATCGGATACGCAGTATTTT. It encodes CASSVPSGRGSDTQYF.

The rearrangement joins TRBV15 to TRBJ1-5, with D maybe TRBD1 (6 bases). The length of the CDR3 is 17 residues. The V gene's germline CDR1 is LNHNV and CDR2 YYDKDF (reference sequence). Trimming pared 0 bases from V and 0 bases from J, leaving 12 bases between. The CDR3 protein is CATSRDRQGYSNQPQHF. As DNA, the CDR3 is TGTGCCACCAGCAGAGATAGGCAGGGGTATAGCAATCAGCCCCAGCATTTT.

This clonotype showed up many times. The chain has TRBV12-3 or TRBV12-4 and TRBJ1-2; D is ambiguous. The V end lost 9 bases, the J end lost 8 bases, and 13 bases lay between the germline ends. The CDR3 runs 11 residues. CDR3 region: CASSKEGGYTF. CDR3 nucleotides: TGTGCCAGTTCAAAAGAGGGCGGCTACACCTTC.

This clonotype has at least ten counts. The J gene is TRBJ2-7, the V gene TRBV29-1; tentative D call: TRBD1 (6 bases). In germline, CDR1 is SQVTM, CDR2 ANQGSEA. V shed 4 bases and J shed 5 bases, with 12 bases lying between them. The CDR3 loop spans 12 amino acids. CDR3 sequence (DNA): TGCAGCGTTGGGGCAGGGGACAACGAGCAGTACTTC. Encoded protein: CSVGAGDNEQYF.

This clonotype was recorded at least ten times. The gene calls are TRBV12-3 or TRBV12-4 and TRBJ2-1; possibly TRBD1 or TRBD2 for D (5 bases each). The CDR3 sequence is 17 residues long. Trimming cost V 5 bases and J 8 bases, with 25 bases left between them. The chain's CDR3 is CASSPRTGTGKPYEQFF. In nucleotides, the CDR3 is TGTGCCAGCAGTCCACGAACCGGGACGGGCAAGCCATATGAGCAGTTCTTC.

The genes are TRBV28 and TRBJ1-1, with D tentatively TRBD1 (5 bases). The CDR3 runs to 16 residues. V lost 8 bases, J lost 5 bases, and 24 bases lay in between. The germline gives CDR1 MDHEN, CDR2 SYDVKM. The CDR3: CASSSPGGGERTEAFF. CDR3 nucleotide sequence: TGTGCCAGCTCTTCCCCCGGGGGGGGGGAGCGGACTGAAGCTTTCTTT.

The chain carries TRBV3-1 and TRBJ2-1, with D unclear. Germline V lookup: CDR1 LGHDT, CDR2 YNNKEL (reference sequence). Trimming took 4 bases from V and 6 from J, leaving 10 bases between them. This CDR3 is built from 13 residues. The CDR3 DNA reads TGTGCCAGCAGCCGTGGACGGCTCAATGAGCAGTTCTTC. Encoded protein: CASSRGRLNEQFF.

The table lists this clonotype with a count of one. This chain connects TRBV20-1 to TRBJ2-7; 8 bases are shared with TRBD2. Trimming removed 3 bases from V and 1 base from J; junction bases left unmatched: 11. Germline lookup yields CDR1 DFQATT and CDR2 SNEGSKA (reference sequence). The CDR3 is 16 residues long. This CDR3 is CSASPLGGGGSYEQYF. CDR3 DNA sequence: TGCAGTGCTAGCCCCCTCGGGGGGGGGGGTTCCTACGAGCAGTACTTC.

The rearrangement links TRBV24-1 to TRBJ2-1, with D possibly TRBD2 on 5 matching bases. Germline V gene data show CDR1 as KGHDR and CDR2 as SFDVKD. The CDR3 covers 17 residues. The V end was cut by 4 bases, the J end by 7 bases, with 22 bases between. The CDR3 loop reads CATSDPSAGRVRNEQFF. The CDR3 DNA is TGTGCCACCAGTGACCCCTCCGCCGGGCGGGTACGAAATGAGCAGTTCTTC.

The gene calls are TRBV3-1 and TRBJ2-7, with 10 nucleotides matching TRBD2. This CDR3 is built from 16 residues. The J segment lost 6 bases and the V segment lost 3 bases, leaving 11 bases of the junction unmatched. Germline CDR1 and CDR2: LGHDT and YNNKEL (reference sequence). The CDR3 loop reads CASSHTLAGAPLEQYF. Written as DNA, the CDR3 is TGTGCCAGCAGCCACACTCTAGCGGGAGCCCCCCTCGAGCAGTACTTC.

This clonotype was seen many times. The V call is TRBV5-6, the J call TRBJ1-1; D perhaps matches TRBD1 (6 bases). The germline gives CDR1 SGHDT, CDR2 YYEEEE. The CDR3 runs 15 residues. The ends were cut back, 3 bases at V and 3 bases at J, with 15 bases in the middle. The DNA for the CDR3 is TGTGCCAGCAGCTGGGAGGGACACTGGGACACTGAAGCTTTCTTT. Residues: CASSWEGHWDTEAFF.

There are a few counts of this clonotype. This chain links TRBV7-9 with TRBJ2-7; D is perhaps TRBD1 or TRBD2 (5 bases each). The germline V gene has CDR1 SEHNR and CDR2 FQNEAQ (reference sequence). The CDR3 totals 16 residues. Trimming removed 1 base at V and 2 bases at J, with 15 bases between. CDR3 sequence: CASSLGGARMAYEQYF. In DNA form, the CDR3 reads TGTGCCAGCAGCTTAGGAGGGGCCAGGATGGCCTACGAGCAGTACTTC.

V usage is TRBV4-2 and J usage is TRBJ2-7, with D perhaps TRBD1 (6 bases). The CDR3 covers 14 residues. V was clipped by 0 bases and J by 7 bases, with 13 bases between them. CDR1 and CDR2 from the germline V gene are LGHNA and YNFKEQ. The CDR3 DNA follows: TGTGCCAGCAGCCAAGATCTCCAGAGGGGGGAGCAGTACGTC. Its translation: CASSQDLQRGEQYV.

This clonotype was detected a few times. V is TRBV12-3 or TRBV12-4 and J is TRBJ1-5; D is ambiguous. Deletions cut 0 bases from V and 3 bases from J, with 9 bases between. The CDR3 totals 15 residues. The CDR3 reads CASSLAAGFNQPQHF. DNA for the CDR3: TGTGCCAGCAGTTTAGCGGCGGGTTTCAATCAGCCCCAGCATTTT.

This clonotype appeared many times. The chain employs TRBV15 and TRBJ2-2; no firm D call. Per the germline V gene, CDR1 is LNHNV and CDR2 is YYDKDF (reference sequence). The V end was cut by 0 bases, the J end by 7 bases, with 9 bases between. The CDR3 spans 14 residues. The CDR3 here is CATSRERVGGELFF. CDR3 bases: TGTGCCACCAGCAGAGAAAGGGTCGGCGGGGAGCTGTTTTTT.

In this sample, this clonotype turned up many times. This chain uses TRBV20-1 with TRBJ2-1, with 11 bases matching TRBD1. Germline values: CDR1 DFQATT, CDR2 SNEGSKA (reference sequence). Trimming removed 1 base from V and 9 bases from J; junction bases left unmatched: 8. The CDR3 sequence is 15 residues long. CDR3 sequence: CSARAGQGARIEQFF. CDR3 nucleotide sequence: TGCAGTGCTAGAGCCGGACAGGGGGCGCGGATTGAGCAGTTCTTC.

This clonotype was detected a few times. V is TRBV7-9 and J is TRBJ2-3, with D unclear. The CDR3 sequence is 13 residues long. The V gene lost 4 bases and the J gene lost 2 bases, with 7 bases spanning the gap. Germline loops: CDR1 SEHNR, CDR2 FQNEAQ (reference sequence). CDR3 amino acids: CASSWRLTDTQYF. CDR3 nucleotides: TGTGCCAGCAGCTGGCGCCTCACAGATACGCAGTATTTT.

In this sample, this clonotype turned up many times. CDR3 DNA sequence: TGTGCCAGCAGCTTAACGGGAGTGGATACGCAGTATTTT. Translation gives CASSLTGVDTQYF. The rearrangement uses TRBV11-3 and TRBJ2-3, with D perhaps matching TRBD2 (6 bases). The CDR3 is 13 amino acids. Looked up from germline, CDR1 is SGHNT and CDR2 is YENEEA. The V end lost 2 bases, the J end lost 6 bases, and 9 bases lay between the germline ends.

The chain links TRBV20-1 to TRBJ2-7; tentative D call: TRBD2 (6 bases). The CDR3 runs 13 residues. Trimming cost V 1 base and J 6 bases, with 13 bases left between them. CDR1 and CDR2 from the germline V gene are DFQATT and SNEGSKA (reference sequence). In DNA form, the CDR3 reads TGCAGTGCTAGAGCGGATAGCGGAAGCGAGCAGTACGTC. Protein product: CSARADSGSEQYV.

The chain employs TRBV20-1 and TRBJ2-2; 9 bases align to TRBD2. The CDR3 extends over 16 amino acids. V shed 1 base and J 4 bases; nucleotides not matched to a gene: 7. Germline lookup yields CDR1 DFQATT and CDR2 SNEGSKA (reference sequence). CDR3 DNA: TGCAGTGCTAGAGTCGGAGCGGGAGGAAGCACCGGGGAGCTGTTTTTT. It is translated as CSARVGAGGSTGELFF.

The rearrangement links TRBV24-1 to TRBJ2-5, with unresolved D. CDR1 is KGHDR, CDR2 SFDVKD, per germline. The CDR3 length is 13 residues. Trimming took 4 bases from V and 4 from J, leaving 9 bases between them. The DNA of the CDR3 is TGTGCCACCAGTGAGCCGGCGCGAGAGACCCAGTACTTC. Translated, it gives CATSEPARETQYF.

This rearrangement joins TRBV20-1 to TRBJ2-5; no definite D call. Trimming removed 8 bases from V and 5 bases from J, with 12 bases in between. Germline CDR1 is DFQATT and CDR2 is SNEGSKA (reference sequence). This CDR3 is built from 11 residues. The CDR3 sequence is CSYPSGETQYF. The CDR3 bases are TGCAGTTACCCCTCCGGCGAGACCCAGTACTTC.

This clonotype was picked up a small number of times. The J gene is TRBJ2-1, the V gene TRBV5-1, with 7 bases identical to TRBD1. Germline CDR1 SGHRS, CDR2 YFSETQ. The CDR3 has 16 amino acids. After removal of 7 bases from V and 0 bases from J, the junction contained 10 bases not matched to a gene. The CDR3 DNA is TGCGCCAGCGAAAGACAGGGCTCGAGCTCCTACAATGAGCAGTTCTTC. The encoded protein is CASERQGSSSYNEQFF.

The chain combines TRBV5-1 with TRBJ2-5; D ambiguous. Germline CDR1 is SGHRS and CDR2 is YFSETQ. The ends were cut back, 2 bases at V and 3 bases at J, with 8 bases in the middle. There are 13 residues in the CDR3. CDR3 DNA: TGCGCCAGCAGCTTCGCCGCTGAAGAGACCCAGTACTTC. This encodes CASSFAAEETQYF. Full variable domain (remainder filled in from reference TRBV5-1 and TRBJ2-5): KAGVTQTPRYLIKTRGQQVTLSCSPISGHRSVSWYQQTPGQGLQFLFEYFSETQRNKGNFPGRFSGRQFSNSRSEMNVSTLELGDSALYLCASSFAAEETQYFGPGTRLLVL.

This chain uses TRBV20-1 with TRBJ2-3; 10 bases fit TRBD2. The germline V gene has CDR1 DFQATT and CDR2 SNEGSKA (reference sequence). The CDR3 runs 14 residues. After removal of 2 bases from V and 4 bases from J, the junction contained 3 bases not matched to a gene. CDR3 DNA: TGCAGTGCTAGACTAGCGGGAGCCCCAGATACGCAGTATTTT. Protein sequence: CSARLAGAPDTQYF.

The genes are TRBV20-1 and TRBJ1-1; tentatively, D is TRBD1 (6 bases). The germline CDR1 and CDR2 sequences are DFQATT and SNEGSKA (reference sequence). The CDR3 is 17 residues long. V lost 0 bases, J lost 0 bases, and 17 bases lay in between. Here the CDR3 reads CSARDPRTDYMNTEAFF. The CDR3 nucleotides are TGCAGTGCTAGAGATCCAAGGACAGATTATATGAACACTGAAGCTTTCTTT.